The rows below give T cell receptor beta chains drawn from one sample of a study of cytomegalovirus exposure and HLA in healthy donors. Using immunoSEQ multiplex PCR, the repertoire was profiled, and TCRdb retains in-frame clones only, with some absent. The repertoire includes roughly 200,000 clones, approximately 79% of them detected once, and approximately 1.5% sits in the top ten. Sequencing was performed on PBMCs. These receptors were obtained from a girl aged 5-17 years in good health and CMV-seropositive. The CDR3 runs from the conserved cysteine through the conserved F or W. D genes are given only for firm matches. Size is stated for part of the rows, as once, few or many counts, or as a class when the clone is expanded.

V gene,D gene,J gene,clone size,CDR3 protein,CDR3 DNA
TRBV27,TRBD1,TRBJ1-2,.,CASSHPGTGREGYTF,TGTGCCAGCAGCCACCCCGGGACAGGTCGAGAAGGCTACACCTTC
TRBV6-4,.,TRBJ1-2,.,CASSVSTGSRGYTF,TGTGCCAGCAGTGTCTCGACAGGTTCGCGTGGCTACACCTTC
TRBV7-2,.,TRBJ2-3,.,CASSLRGLRGDTQYF,TGTGCCAGCAGCTTAAGAGGGCTGAGAGGGGATACGCAGTATTTT
TRBV20-1,TRBD2,TRBJ2-1,.,CSAGTGGEQFF,TGCAGTGCCGGGACGGGAGGGGAGCAGTTCTTC
TRBV19,TRBD1,TRBJ1-1,.,CASSSLDRAEAFF,TGTGCCAGTAGTTCTCTCGACAGGGCCGAAGCTTTCTTT
TRBV7-9,.,TRBJ2-2,once,CASSSTADGTGELFF,TGTGCCAGCAGCTCCACCGCCGACGGGACCGGGGAGCTGTTTTTT
TRBV5-5,.,TRBJ2-7,few,CASSSTYSGSYEQYF,TGTGCCAGCAGCTCGACTTATAGCGGCTCCTACGAGCAGTACTTC
TRBV7-6,TRBD2,TRBJ2-1,.,CASSLLAGTVHEQFF,TGTGCCAGCAGCTTACTAGCGGGGACGGTCCATGAGCAGTTCTTC
TRBV11-3,.,TRBJ1-1,.,CASSLPVNMNTEAFF,TGTGCCAGCAGCTTGCCTGTGAACATGAACACTGAAGCTTTCTTT
TRBV9,TRBD2,TRBJ2-1,.,CASSVGTSGGHGQFF,TGTGCCAGCAGCGTAGGGACTAGCGGGGGGCACGGGCAGTTCTTC
TRBV5-4,.,TRBJ1-5,few,CASSPGGPGSNQPQHF,TGTGCCAGCAGCCCGGGGGGCCCGGGAAGCAATCAGCCCCAGCATTTT
TRBV9,.,TRBJ2-7,.,CASSDGSSYEQYF,TGTGCCAGCAGCGACGGGAGCTCCTACGAGCAGTACTTC
TRBV29-1,TRBD1,TRBJ2-1,.,CSVDKYRGSSYNEQFF,TGCAGCGTTGACAAATACAGGGGTAGCTCCTACAATGAGCAGTTCTTC
TRBV30,.,TRBJ2-3,.,CAWSPGADTQYF,TGTGCCTGGAGTCCCGGAGCAGATACGCAGTATTTT
TRBV19,TRBD1,TRBJ1-5,.,CASSPGQDSNQPQHF,TGTGCCAGTAGTCCCGGACAGGATAGCAATCAGCCCCAGCATTTT
TRBV4-3,.,TRBJ2-1,.,CASSQQVNPAYNEQFF,TGCGCCAGCAGCCAACAGGTTAACCCCGCGTACAATGAGCAGTTCTTC
TRBV10-1,.,TRBJ2-2,.,CASSGGFPNTGELFF,TGCGCCAGCAGTGGCGGATTCCCGAACACCGGGGAGCTGTTTTTT
TRBV7-9,.,TRBJ2-7,few,CASSSGTLLYEQYF,TGTGCCAGCAGCTCTGGGACTTTATTATACGAGCAGTACTTC
TRBV29-1,.,TRBJ2-5,.,CSVGGPGETQYF,TGCAGCGTTGGGGGGCCCGGGGAGACCCAGTACTTC
TRBV13,.,TRBJ2-7,.,CASSLTRVSHEQYF,TGTGCCAGCAGCTTAACTCGGGTCTCTCACGAGCAGTACTTC
TRBV6-5,.,TRBJ2-7,.,CASSLQGEQYF,TGTGCCAGCAGTCTACAGGGCGAGCAGTACTTC
TRBV27,.,TRBJ2-7,.,CASSFGTSPREQYF,TGTGCCAGCAGTTTTGGGACATCCCCTCGAGAGCAGTACTTC
TRBV7-6,TRBD2,TRBJ2-7,few,CASSLSPLAGGGEQYF,TGTGCCAGCAGCTTAAGCCCGCTAGCGGGGGGGGGCGAGCAGTACTTC
TRBV29-1,.,TRBJ1-2,.,CSVEAVNYGYTF,TGCAGCGTTGAAGCGGTTAACTATGGCTACACCTTC
TRBV5-8,.,TRBJ1-1,.,CASSFQGNTEAFF,TGTGCCAGCAGCTTCCAGGGGAACACTGAAGCTTTCTTT
TRBV27,TRBD2,TRBJ2-2,.,CASSFLTSGGRTGELFF,TGTGCCAGCAGTTTCCTGACTAGCGGGGGGAGAACCGGGGAGCTGTTTTTT
TRBV7-2,.,TRBJ2-2,.,CASSPTDTGELFF,TGTGCCAGCAGCCCTACCGACACCGGGGAGCTGTTTTTT
TRBV5-6,.,TRBJ2-1,.,CASIGGTYNEQFF,TGTGCCAGCATTGGAGGGACGTACAATGAGCAGTTCTTC
TRBV5-1,TRBD1,TRBJ2-3,.,CASSLDRGPSTDTQYF,TGCGCCAGCAGCTTAGACAGGGGCCCTAGCACAGATACGCAGTATTTT
TRBV4-3,TRBD2,TRBJ2-5,few,CASSQDSGTSVLETQYF,TGCGCCAGCAGCCAAGATAGCGGGACTAGCGTTTTAGAGACCCAGTACTTC
TRBV27,.,TRBJ1-6,.,CASSLGARNSPLHF,TGTGCCAGCAGTTTAGGGGCTCGGAATTCACCCCTCCACTTT
TRBV4-3,TRBD2,TRBJ2-7,.,CASSQVGGASYEQYF,TGCGCCAGCAGCCAAGTCGGGGGGGCCTCCTACGAGCAGTACTTC
TRBV25-1,.,TRBJ1-5,.,CASSGYSNQPQHF,TGTGCCAGCAGTGGTTATAGCAATCAGCCCCAGCATTTT
TRBV5-1,.,TRBJ2-1,.,CASSLRGSLLDNEQFF,TGCGCCAGCAGCTTGAGGGGTAGCCTACTCGACAATGAGCAGTTCTTC
TRBV13,TRBD1,TRBJ2-5,.,CASSLEGGQGDQYF,TGTGCCAGCAGCTTAGAGGGTGGGCAGGGGGACCAGTACTTC
TRBV5-1,TRBD1,TRBJ2-2,.,CASRTGTGSYRELFF,TGCGCCAGCAGGACCGGGACAGGGAGTTATCGGGAGCTGTTTTTT
TRBV11-2,.,TRBJ1-4,once,CASSLAREDYNEKLFF,TGTGCCAGCAGCTTAGCGAGGGAGGACTATAATGAAAAACTGTTTTTT
TRBV19,.,TRBJ2-3,.,CASRKSPTQNPKDTQYF,TGTGCCAGTAGGAAGTCGCCCACTCAAAACCCTAAAGATACGCAGTATTTT
TRBV7-9,.,TRBJ2-3,.,CASSRSGNTDTQYF,TGTGCCAGCAGCCGTAGCGGAAACACAGATACGCAGTATTTT
TRBV30,.,TRBJ2-2,.,CAWIWAASGGTGELFF,TGTGCCTGGATTTGGGCAGCCTCAGGGGGGACCGGGGAGCTGTTTTTT
TRBV19,TRBD1,TRBJ1-2,.,CASSPSGTGYSYGYTF,TGTGCCAGTAGCCCATCAGGGACAGGCTATTCCTATGGCTACACCTTC